Below are 26 T cell receptor beta chains sequenced from a single sample in a study of long-term antiretroviral therapy in people with HIV. A v3.0 immunoSEQ assay was performed at survey level. Sequenced by immunoSEQ multiplex PCR; TCRdb stores in-frame clones only, minus some. The sample records around 25,000 clones, around nine tenths being singletons. This specimen was unsorted PBMCs, taken around 4.5 years after starting antiretroviral therapy. The receptors were gathered from a young man with HIV.

The V and J genes are TRBV5-4 and TRBJ2-1; no clear D. Trimming took 0 bases from V and 7 from J, leaving 5 bases between them. Germline lookup yields CDR1 SGHNT and CDR2 YYREEE (reference sequence). The CDR3 runs 12 residues. In DNA, the CDR3 is TGTGCCAGCAGCTTGGGTGAGAATGAGCAGTTCTTC. This codes for CASSLGENEQFF.

This chain links TRBV14 with TRBJ2-5; D not certain. V was trimmed by 0 bases and J by 0 bases, leaving 8 bases between them. The CDR3 sequence is 15 residues long. Germline loops: CDR1 SGHDN, CDR2 FVKESK. CDR3 in DNA: TGTGCCAGCAGCCAAGATTGGGATAACCAAGAGACCCAGTACTTC. Translating it yields CASSQDWDNQETQYF.

The chain couples TRBV4-3 to TRBJ2-4, with D uncertain. V lost 0 bases to trimming and J lost 3 bases, with 12 bases between them. The CDR3 is 16 residues long. From germline, CDR1 is LGHNA and CDR2 YSLEER. The CDR3 DNA is TGCGCCAGCAGCCAAGATCGGGTCCGTAGCAAAAACATTCAGTACTTC. This translates into CASSQDRVRSKNIQYF.

CDR3 protein: CASSTYSPGHFF. The DNA for the CDR3 is TGTGCCAGTAGTACCTACTCTCCCGGGCATTTCTTT. V and J are TRBV19 and TRBJ1-1; no clear D. The ends were cut back, 4 bases at V and 13 bases at J, with 16 bases in the middle. Germline V gene data show CDR1 as LNHDA and CDR2 as SQIVND (reference sequence). The CDR3 has 12 amino acids.

The chain links TRBV27 to TRBJ1-1; weak D call: TRBD1 (5 bases). CDR1 and CDR2 from the germline V gene are MNHEY and SMNVEV (reference sequence). This CDR3 is 11 amino acids long. Between the trimmed V and J ends, which lost 3 bases and 8 bases, there was a span of 7 bases. Here the CDR3 reads CASSLGGEAFF. The DNA of the CDR3 is TGTGCCAGCAGTTTGGGGGGGGAAGCTTTCTTT.

In its sample, this clone was seen once. The chain joins TRBV2 to TRBJ2-5, with a tentative D call TRBD2 (7 bases). V lost 3 bases, J lost 5 bases, and 16 bases lay in between. Germline loops: CDR1 SNHLY, CDR2 FYNNEI. The CDR3 consists of 15 residues. CDR3 DNA sequence: TGTGCCAGCAGTGATGAGGTGGGGGGGCTTGAGACCCAGTACTTC. Translating gives CASSDEVGGLETQYF.

V gene TRBV7-9 combines with J gene TRBJ1-2; unclear D gene. Trimming shortened V by 2 bases and J by 4 bases, and 11 bases separated the two germline ends. Germline V lookup: CDR1 SEHNR, CDR2 FQNEAQ (reference sequence). The CDR3 is 14 amino acids. The CDR3 loop reads CASSLFRTLYGYTF. In DNA form, the CDR3 reads TGTGCCAGCAGCTTATTCAGGACCCTCTATGGCTACACCTTC.

The chain uses TRBV7-8 and TRBJ1-3; D gene ambiguous. The germline CDR1 and CDR2 sequences are SGHVS and FQNEAQ. The CDR3 is made up of 12 amino acids. V was cut by 3 bases and J by 4 bases, with 4 bases left in between. CDR3 DNA sequence: TGTGCCAGCAGCTTGGGAGGAAACACCATATATTTT. This sequence encodes CASSLGGNTIYF.

The chain is built from TRBV11-3 and TRBJ2-1; D could derive from TRBD1 or TRBD2 (5 bases each). Germline loops: CDR1 SGHNT, CDR2 YENEEA. This CDR3 is built from 14 residues. Deletions cut 4 bases from V and 4 bases from J, with 11 bases between. In DNA, the CDR3 is TGTGCCAGCAGCTCCGGGACGGTGTACAATGAGCAGTTCTTC. Translated, it gives CASSSGTVYNEQFF.

The genes are TRBV19 and TRBJ2-3; TRBD2 agrees at 7 bases. Per germline, CDR1 LNHDA and CDR2 SQIVND (reference sequence). V shed 1 base, J shed 5 bases, and the junction held 6 bases outside the gene matches. CDR3 length equals 15 residues. In nucleotides, the CDR3 is TGTGCCAGTAGTATAGCATGGGGAGGGGTAGATACGCAGTATTTT. It codes for CASSIAWGGVDTQYF.

The V and J genes are TRBV7-9 and TRBJ2-2; weak D call: TRBD2 (5 bases). Germline CDR1 reads SEHNR; CDR2 reads FQNEAQ (reference sequence). Trimming removed 7 bases from V and 5 bases from J, with 11 bases in between. The CDR3 totals 13 residues. In DNA, the CDR3 is TGTGCCAGCATGAATGGCGGGACCGGGGAGCTGTTTTTT. Translation gives CASMNGGTGELFF.

This clone occurred once. V is TRBV7-2 and J is TRBJ1-2; a possible D gene is TRBD1 (5 bases). V was shortened by 10 bases and J by 1 base, with 13 bases between the two germline ends. CDR1 and CDR2 (germline): SGHTA, FQGNSA. The CDR3 runs to 13 residues. The CDR3 reads CATRDSNNYGYTF. The DNA for the CDR3 is TGTGCCACTCGAGACAGTAATAACTATGGCTACACCTTC.

V is TRBV27 and J is TRBJ2-7; D not resolved. The V end was cut by 2 bases, the J end by 0 bases, with 8 bases between. The CDR3 length is 14 residues. Germline V CDR1 and CDR2: MNHEY, SMNVEV (reference sequence). CDR3 coding DNA: TGTGCCAGCAGTTTACAGTTCTCCTCCTACGAGCAGTACTTC. It specifies CASSLQFSSYEQYF.

This chain uses TRBV11-2 with TRBJ2-1, with a weak D call TRBD2 (5 bases). This CDR3 has 15 amino acids. The V gene's germline CDR1 is SGHAT and CDR2 FQNNGV. Trimming left V 5 bases short and J 5 bases short, with 16 bases between. As DNA, the CDR3 is TGTGCCAGCAGCGACATGGAAGCGGCCGACAATGAGCAGTTCTTC. This translates into CASSDMEAADNEQFF.

This clone was found once. The genes are TRBV19 and TRBJ1-2; D unresolved. The germline gives CDR1 LNHDA, CDR2 SQIVND (reference sequence). This CDR3 is built from 15 residues. Trimming took 5 bases from V and 7 from J, leaving 20 bases between them. The CDR3 protein is CASSPGGLTGIGYTF. The CDR3 nucleotides are TGTGCCAGTAGTCCCGGCGGGTTGACGGGGATTGGCTACACCTTC.

The chain uses TRBV7-9 and TRBJ2-1; 10 bases line up with TRBD1. The germline V gene has CDR1 SEHNR and CDR2 FQNEAQ (reference sequence). V trimming: 2 bases; J trimming: 6 bases; junction bases outside the gene matches: 13. There are 18 residues in the CDR3. CDR3 DNA sequence: TGTGCCAGCAGCTTACCTGCCTCCGGGACAGGGGAGAGCAATGAGCAGTTCTTC. Encoded protein: CASSLPASGTGESNEQFF.

The chain uses TRBV11-3 and TRBJ2-1, with D maybe TRBD2 (6 bases). The CDR3 contains 13 residues. Between the trimmed V and J ends, which lost 3 bases and 7 bases, there was a span of 10 bases. CDR1 and CDR2 (germline): SGHNT, YENEEA. The CDR3 sequence: CASSLAGLNEQFF. The CDR3 nucleotides are TGTGCCAGCAGCTTGGCGGGGCTTAATGAGCAGTTCTTC.

The chain couples TRBV2 to TRBJ1-4; 8 positions match TRBD1. V gave up 5 bases and J gave up 10 bases; unmatched junction bases: 3. This CDR3 is built from 12 residues. Germline CDR1 is SNHLY and CDR2 is FYNNEI. The CDR3 reads CASSQTGGKLFF. CDR3 nucleotides: TGTGCCAGCAGTCAAACAGGGGGAAAACTGTTTTTT.

The V and J genes are TRBV7-2 and TRBJ2-5, with TRBD2 identical over 7 bases. The CDR3 runs to 14 residues. In germline, CDR1 is SGHTA, CDR2 FQGNSA. V was pared by 5 bases and J by 2 bases, with 5 bases of the junction left unmatched. CDR3 in amino acids: CASSPTSEQETQYF. CDR3 bases: TGTGCCAGCAGCCCCACTAGCGAGCAAGAGACCCAGTACTTC.

V usage is TRBV27 and J usage is TRBJ2-2; a possible D gene is TRBD1 (7 bases). V dropped 0 bases and J dropped 6 bases, with 14 bases sitting between them. The CDR3 extends over 16 amino acids. The germline V gene has CDR1 MNHEY and CDR2 SMNVEV (reference sequence). DNA of the CDR3: TGTGCCAGCAGTTTATCGGGGACAGCGGGCCCCGGGGAGCTGTTTTTT. It translates to CASSLSGTAGPGELFF.

About this clone itself: Sequence at one end of the junction differs from germline and may be a read error. The V and J genes are TRBV7-9 and TRBJ1-2, with D possibly TRBD1 on 5 matching bases. CDR3 length equals 18 residues. CDR1 is SEHNR, CDR2 FQNEAQ, per germline (reference sequence). CDR3 amino acids: CASSALRGSAGHDYGHTF. The CDR3 DNA follows: TGTGCCAGCAGCGCCCTCCGGGGTAGCGCAGGGCACGACTATGGCCACACCTTC.

The genes are TRBV6-6 and TRBJ1-6, with TRBD1 matching 8 bases. Germline CDR1 and CDR2: MNHNY and SVGAGI (reference sequence). V dropped 6 bases and J dropped 9; count of bases not matched to a gene: 10. The CDR3 sequence is 15 residues long. CDR3 DNA sequence: TGTGCCAGCAGGATGGGGACAGGCGGTAGTTCACCCCTCCACTTT. Translating gives CASRMGTGGSSPLHF.

The chain carries TRBV7-6 and TRBJ2-2, with a possible D match to TRBD2 (5 bases). Germline CDR1 SGHVS, CDR2 FNYEAQ. The CDR3 covers 14 residues. The V gene lost 5 bases and the J gene lost 1 base, with 8 bases spanning the gap. The CDR3 loop reads CASSHAGNTGELFF. DNA of the CDR3: TGTGCCAGCAGCCACGCGGGGAACACCGGGGAGCTGTTTTTT.

This chain connects TRBV2 to TRBJ1-3; 7 bases map to TRBD1. The CDR3 consists of 16 residues. Germline V gene lookup returns CDR1 SNHLY and CDR2 FYNNEI. The V and J ends lost 6 bases and 0 bases, in that order; junction bases with no gene match: 8. CDR3 sequence reads: CASSLNRGASGNTIYF. In DNA form, the CDR3 reads TGTGCCAGCAGCCTAAACAGGGGAGCCTCTGGAAACACCATATATTTT.

The J gene is TRBJ1-5, the V gene TRBV19; 10 nucleotides match TRBD1. Unmatched junction bases numbered 9, after V lost 6 bases and J lost 7 bases. Germline V gene data show CDR1 as LNHDA and CDR2 as SQIVND (reference sequence). The CDR3 is 15 amino acids. The DNA of the CDR3 is TGTGCCAGTAGACCCGGACAGGGGGGGAACCAGCCCCAGCATTTT. Its translation: CASRPGQGGNQPQHF.

CDR3 nucleotide sequence: TGTGCCAGCAGTAACACCGGGTTCCGTCCCTACGAGCAGTACTTC. Translation: CASSNTGFRPYEQYF. The J gene is TRBJ2-7, the V gene TRBV7-9; D ambiguous. This CDR3 spans 15 amino acids. V was pared by 6 bases and J by 2 bases, with 17 bases between. Per germline, CDR1 SEHNR and CDR2 FQNEAQ (reference sequence).